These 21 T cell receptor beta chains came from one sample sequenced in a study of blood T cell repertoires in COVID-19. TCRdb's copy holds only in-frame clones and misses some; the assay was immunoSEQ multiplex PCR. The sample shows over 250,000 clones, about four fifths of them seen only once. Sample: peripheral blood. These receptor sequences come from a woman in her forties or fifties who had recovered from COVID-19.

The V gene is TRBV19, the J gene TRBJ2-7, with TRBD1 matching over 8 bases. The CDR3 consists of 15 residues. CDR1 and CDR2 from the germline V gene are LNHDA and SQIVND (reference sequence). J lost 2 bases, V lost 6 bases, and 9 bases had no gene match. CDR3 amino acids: CASRSDRDVPYEQYF. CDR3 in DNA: TGTGCCAGTAGGTCGGACAGGGATGTCCCCTACGAGCAGTACTTC.

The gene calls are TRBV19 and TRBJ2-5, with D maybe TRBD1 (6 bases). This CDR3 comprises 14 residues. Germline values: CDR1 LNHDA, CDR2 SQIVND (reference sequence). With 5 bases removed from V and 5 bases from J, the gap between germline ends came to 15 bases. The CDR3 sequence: CASSPGAYRETQYF. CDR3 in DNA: TGTGCCAGTAGTCCAGGGGCCTACAGGGAGACCCAGTACTTC.

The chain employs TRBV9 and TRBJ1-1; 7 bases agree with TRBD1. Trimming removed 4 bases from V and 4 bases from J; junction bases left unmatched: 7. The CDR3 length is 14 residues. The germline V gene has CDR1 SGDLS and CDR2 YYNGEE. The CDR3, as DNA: TGTGCCAGCAGCCCCCGACAGGGAGGCACTGAAGCTTTCTTT. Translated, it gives CASSPRQGGTEAFF.

The DNA for the CDR3 is TGTGCCAGCAGCCAATCCGGGACAGGGGGAAGACCCCTCCACTTT. This codes for CASSQSGTGGRPLHF. The V gene is TRBV3-1 (or the pseudogene TRBV3-2), the J gene TRBJ1-6, with TRBD1 identical over 11 bases. Germline trimming cut 2 bases from V and 12 bases from J; bases unmatched to any gene: 6. CDR1 and CDR2 from the germline V gene are LGHDT and YNNKEL (reference sequence). The CDR3 extends over 15 amino acids.

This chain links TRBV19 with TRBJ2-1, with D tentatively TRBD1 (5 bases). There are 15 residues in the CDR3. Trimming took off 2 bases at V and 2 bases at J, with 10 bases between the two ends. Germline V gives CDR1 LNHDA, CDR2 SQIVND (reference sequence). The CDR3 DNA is TGTGCCAGTAGTATATTCCAGGGCACCTACAATGAGCAGTTCTTC. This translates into CASSIFQGTYNEQFF.

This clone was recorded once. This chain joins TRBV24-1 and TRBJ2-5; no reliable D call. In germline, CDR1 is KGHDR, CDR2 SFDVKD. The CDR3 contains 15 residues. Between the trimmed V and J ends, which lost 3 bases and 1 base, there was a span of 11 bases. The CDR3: CATSDPDTIQETQYF. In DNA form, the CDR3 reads TGTGCCACCAGTGATCCTGACACAATCCAAGAGACCCAGTACTTC.

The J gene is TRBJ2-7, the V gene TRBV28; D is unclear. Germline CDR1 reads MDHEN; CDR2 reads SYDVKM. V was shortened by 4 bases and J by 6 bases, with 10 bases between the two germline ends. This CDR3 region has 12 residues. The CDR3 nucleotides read TGTGCCAGCAGTTCCGCACTAAGCGAGCAGTACTTC. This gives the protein CASSSALSEQYF.

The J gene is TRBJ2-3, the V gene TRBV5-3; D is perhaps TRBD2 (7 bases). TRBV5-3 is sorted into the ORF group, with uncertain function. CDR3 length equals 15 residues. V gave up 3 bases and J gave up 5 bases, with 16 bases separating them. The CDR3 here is CARSSPTSRGDTQYF. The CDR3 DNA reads TGTGCCAGAAGCTCCCCGACTAGCAGGGGAGATACGCAGTATTTT.

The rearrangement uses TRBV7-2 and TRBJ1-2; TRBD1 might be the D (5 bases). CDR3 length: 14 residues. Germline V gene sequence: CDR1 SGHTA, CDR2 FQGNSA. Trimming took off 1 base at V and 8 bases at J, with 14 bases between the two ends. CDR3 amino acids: CASSLGGWKGGYTF. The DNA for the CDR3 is TGTGCCAGCAGCTTAGGCGGCTGGAAGGGGGGCTACACCTTC.

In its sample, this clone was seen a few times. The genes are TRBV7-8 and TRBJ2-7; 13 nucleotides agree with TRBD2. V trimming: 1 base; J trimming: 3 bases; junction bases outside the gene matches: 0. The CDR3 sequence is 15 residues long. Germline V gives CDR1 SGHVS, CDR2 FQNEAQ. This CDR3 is CASSLGTSGSYEQYF. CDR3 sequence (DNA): TGTGCCAGCAGCTTAGGGACTAGCGGGAGCTACGAGCAGTACTTC.

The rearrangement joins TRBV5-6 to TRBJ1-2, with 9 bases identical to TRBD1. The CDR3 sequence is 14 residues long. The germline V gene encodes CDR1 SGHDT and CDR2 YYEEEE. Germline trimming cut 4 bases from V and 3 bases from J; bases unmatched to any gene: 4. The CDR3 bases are TGTGCCAGCAGCCTACAGGGGGCGGACTATGGCTACACCTTC. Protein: CASSLQGADYGYTF.

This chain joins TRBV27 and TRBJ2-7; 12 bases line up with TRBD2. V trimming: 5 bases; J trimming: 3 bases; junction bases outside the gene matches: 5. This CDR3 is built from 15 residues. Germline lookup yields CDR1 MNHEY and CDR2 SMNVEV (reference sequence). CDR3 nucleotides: TGTGCCAGCAGTGTCTTACTAGCGGGAGGCTACGAGCAGTACTTC. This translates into CASSVLLAGGYEQYF.

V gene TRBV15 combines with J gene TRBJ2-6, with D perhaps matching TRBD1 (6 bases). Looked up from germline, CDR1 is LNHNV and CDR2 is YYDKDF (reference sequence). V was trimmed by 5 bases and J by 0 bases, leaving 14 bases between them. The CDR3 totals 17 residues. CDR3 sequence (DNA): TGTGCCACCAGCTCCTCGACAGGACTCTCTGGGGCCAACGTCCTGACTTTC. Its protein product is CATSSSTGLSGANVLTF.

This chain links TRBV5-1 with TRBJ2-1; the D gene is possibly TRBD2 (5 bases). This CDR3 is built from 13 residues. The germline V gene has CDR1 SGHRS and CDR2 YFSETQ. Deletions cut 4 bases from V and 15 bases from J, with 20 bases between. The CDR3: CASSPADAGKPFF. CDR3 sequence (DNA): TGCGCCAGCAGCCCCGCGGACGCGGGCAAACCGTTCTTC.

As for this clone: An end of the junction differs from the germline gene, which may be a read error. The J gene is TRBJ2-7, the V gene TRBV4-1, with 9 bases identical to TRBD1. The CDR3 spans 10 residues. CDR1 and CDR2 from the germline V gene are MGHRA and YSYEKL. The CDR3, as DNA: TGCGCCAGCAGCCCAGACAGGGGGGTCTTC. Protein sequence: CASSPDRGVF.

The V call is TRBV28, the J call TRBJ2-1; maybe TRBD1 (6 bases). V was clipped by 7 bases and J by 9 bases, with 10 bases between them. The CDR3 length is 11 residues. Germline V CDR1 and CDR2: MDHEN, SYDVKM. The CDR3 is CASTRGGEQFF. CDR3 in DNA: TGTGCCAGCACCCGAGGGGGTGAGCAGTTCTTC.

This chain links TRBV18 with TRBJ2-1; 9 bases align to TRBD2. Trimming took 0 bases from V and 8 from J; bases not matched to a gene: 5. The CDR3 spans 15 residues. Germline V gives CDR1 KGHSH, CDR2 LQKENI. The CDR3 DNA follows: TGTGCCAGCTCACCACCTAGCGGGAGATCCGATGAGCAGTTCTTC. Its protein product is CASSPPSGRSDEQFF.

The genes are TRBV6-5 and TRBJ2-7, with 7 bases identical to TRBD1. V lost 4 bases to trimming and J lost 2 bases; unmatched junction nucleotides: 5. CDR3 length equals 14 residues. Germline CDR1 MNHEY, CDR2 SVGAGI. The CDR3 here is CASSFRQGAYEQYF. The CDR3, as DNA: TGTGCCAGCAGTTTCCGACAGGGAGCCTACGAGCAGTACTTC.

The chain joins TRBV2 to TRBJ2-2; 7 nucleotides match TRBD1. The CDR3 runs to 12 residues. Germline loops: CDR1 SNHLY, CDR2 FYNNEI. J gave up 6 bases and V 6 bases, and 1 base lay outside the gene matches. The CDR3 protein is CASRQGSGELFF. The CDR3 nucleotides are TGTGCCAGCAGACAGGGGTCCGGGGAGCTGTTTTTT.

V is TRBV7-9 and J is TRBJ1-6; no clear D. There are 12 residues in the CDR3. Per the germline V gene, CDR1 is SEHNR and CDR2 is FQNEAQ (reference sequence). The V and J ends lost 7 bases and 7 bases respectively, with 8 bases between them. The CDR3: CASTRENSPLHF. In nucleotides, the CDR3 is TGTGCCAGCACGCGGGAAAATTCACCCCTCCACTTT.

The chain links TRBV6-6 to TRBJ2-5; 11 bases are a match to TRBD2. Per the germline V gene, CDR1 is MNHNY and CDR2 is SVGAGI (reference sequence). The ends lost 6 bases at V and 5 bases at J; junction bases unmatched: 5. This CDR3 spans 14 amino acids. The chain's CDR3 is CASSRTSGRETQYF. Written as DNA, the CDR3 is TGTGCCAGCAGCCGGACTAGCGGGCGGGAGACCCAGTACTTC.